The rows below give T cell receptor beta chains drawn from one sample of a study of CD8+ T cells in alopecia areata. Generated by immunoSEQ multiplex PCR, the TCRdb table keeps only in-frame clones and is missing some. The sample records more than 150,000 clones, about 51% being singletons. Material: CD8+ T cells sorted from blood, obtained around week 54, from a patient treated with tofacitinib. The receptors derive from a human donor with alopecia areata. The conserved cysteine and the conserved F or W are not part of the CDR3 here. D genes are given only for firm matches. A row's size may be missing; if present it is once, few, many or a size class.

TRBJ1-6	TRBV7-3	TRBD1	.	ASSRDRNSPLH
TRBJ1-1	TRBV6-1	TRBD1	.	ASNHRGSWTEAF
TRBJ2-3	TRBV6-5	TRBD2	.	ASSFASGGGTDTQY
TRBJ1-4	TRBV6-5	.	.	ASSYSVAGYTEKLF
TRBJ1-5	TRBV27	TRBD1	.	ASGPQGDSNQPQH
TRBJ2-7	TRBV6-4	.	.	ASSERAGYEQY
TRBJ2-3	TRBV7-2	.	.	ASSPPTGTATDTQY
TRBJ2-7	TRBV30	.	.	AWSVHHYEQY
TRBJ2-7	TRBV19	.	.	ASSTSGRGAYEQY
TRBJ2-1	TRBV9	TRBD2	.	ASSPTSGGGREQF
TRBJ2-3	TRBV13	TRBD1	.	ASSPLGTGGTDTQY
TRBJ2-7	TRBV5-1	.	.	ASSLDGLGTEGDEQY
TRBJ2-2	TRBV6-4	.	.	ASSYSGTGELF
TRBJ2-7	TRBV13	.	few	ASSLRLESSYEQY
TRBJ2-1	TRBV7-3	.	.	ASSLIRSSYNEQF
TRBJ2-3	TRBV2	.	.	ASSGTAKGSDTQY
TRBJ2-7	TRBV7-2	TRBD2	few	ASSLVTSGGTYEQY
TRBJ2-5	TRBV27	TRBD2	.	ASRPGTSGGEGNMAQY
TRBJ2-2	TRBV29-1	.	.	SVEDFGIHTGELF
TRBJ1-2	TRBV5-4	.	.	ASTIMGSDGYT
TRBJ2-5	TRBV12-5	TRBD1	few	ASGSDRAIETQY
TRBJ2-1	TRBV23-1	.	few	ASSQPTYIIMGYNEQF
TRBJ2-7	TRBV6-5	TRBD1	.	ASQDRDYEQY
TRBJ2-1	TRBV11-2	.	.	ASSLEGLQWEQF
TRBJ2-7	TRBV7-8	.	.	ASSGPPTYEQY
TRBJ2-4	TRBV19	.	few	ASSMEWAANIQY
TRBJ2-3	TRBV29-1	.	.	SVEDLEDTQY
TRBJ2-1	TRBV7-3	TRBD2	.	ASSALAGGINEQF
TRBJ2-1	TRBV7-9	.	few	ASGDTDEQF
TRBJ2-5	TRBV6-1	TRBD1	few	ASTTPTGEETQY
TRBJ1-1	TRBV5-4	.	.	ASSQDRDTEAF
TRBJ1-1	TRBV30	.	.	AWTELGEQGDTEAF
TRBJ2-7	TRBV7-9	TRBD1	.	ASSFRSGTVNEQY
TRBJ1-2	TRBV4-1	.	.	ASSQDAEGYGYT
TRBJ1-2	TRBV19	.	.	ASSIGQPGYT
TRBJ2-7	TRBV4-3	.	.	ASSQDSTYEQY
TRBJ2-3	TRBV5-1	.	.	ACELTGTYTDTQY
TRBJ1-4	TRBV30	.	.	AWSVDNEKLF
TRBJ2-7	TRBV5-6	TRBD1	.	ASSITDRVYEQY